The entry below gives a single T cell receptor beta chain sequence along with its context. What it recognizes is unknown. From the RT-PCR reads, TCRdb called clonotypes with MiXCR, one entry per CDR3 protein. The data contain about half a million distinct CDR3 sequences, approximately 7.7% of them singletons. V lost 5 bases and J lost 1, with 15 bases in between. This CDR3 spans 14 amino acids. Germline CDR1 and CDR2: SQVTM and ANQGSEA. This sample is drawn from a study of response to subunit inactivated influenza vaccine. Findings and limits, study-wide: New T cells are recruited in small numbers by each seasonal influenza vaccination, according to the authors' suggestion.

This chain uses TRBV29-1 with TRBJ2-7; perhaps TRBD2 as D (5 bases). The sample was PBMCs from blood, taken less than 30 months after vaccination. This receptor was taken from a man between 50 and 75 years old who received an inactivated influenza vaccine. The CDR3 protein is CSVFREGDSYEQYF. In nucleotides, the CDR3 is TGCAGCGTTTTTCGGGAAGGAGATTCCTACGAGCAGTACTTC.